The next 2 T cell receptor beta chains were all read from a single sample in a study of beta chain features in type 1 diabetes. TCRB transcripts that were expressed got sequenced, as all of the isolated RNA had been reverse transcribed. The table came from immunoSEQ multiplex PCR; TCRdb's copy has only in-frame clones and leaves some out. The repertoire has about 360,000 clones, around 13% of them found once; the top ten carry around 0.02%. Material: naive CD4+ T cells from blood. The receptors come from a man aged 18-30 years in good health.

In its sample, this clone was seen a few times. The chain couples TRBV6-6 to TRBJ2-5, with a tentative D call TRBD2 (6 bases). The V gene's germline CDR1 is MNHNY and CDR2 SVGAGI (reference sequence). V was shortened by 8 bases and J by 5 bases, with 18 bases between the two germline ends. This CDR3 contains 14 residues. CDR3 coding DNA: TGTGCCAGCCACCCTTCGGGAGCGGATGAGACCCAGTACTTC. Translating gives CASHPSGADETQYF.

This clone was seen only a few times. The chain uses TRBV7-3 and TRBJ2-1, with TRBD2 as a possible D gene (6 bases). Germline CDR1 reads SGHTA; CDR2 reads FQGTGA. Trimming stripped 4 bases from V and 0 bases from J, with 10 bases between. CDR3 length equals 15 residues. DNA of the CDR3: TGTGCCAGCAGCTCTAGGGGAGGCTCCTACAATGAGCAGTTCTTC. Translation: CASSSRGGSYNEQFF.